These T cell receptor beta chains were read from a single sample in a study of regulatory T cells in long-lasting Graves disease. From the multiplex PCR reads, TCRdb called clonotypes with MiXCR, one entry per CDR3 protein. The sample contains hundreds of thousands of distinct CDR3 sequences, around 15% of which appear only once. This same sample was also taken into another study, of T cells in Graves' hyperthyroidism and ophthalmopathy.

The sample was peripheral blood mononuclear cells (PBMCs), taken at new diagnosis, from a patient treated with antithyroid drugs. These TCRs come from a woman aged 30 to 39 with Graves disease. CDR3s include the opening cysteine and the closing phenylalanine or tryptophan. A D gene is named only where the DNA matches it firmly. Size values are once, few and many counts, or a class for expanded clones, and some rows have none.

v_gene	abundance	j_gene	d_gene	CDR3aa	CDR3nt
TRBV7-9	.	TRBJ1-5	.	CASSLATGRRGQPQHF	TGTGCCAGCAGCTTAGCGACCGGCAGGAGGGGCCAGCCCCAGCATTTT
TRBV7-6	.	TRBJ2-1	TRBD2	CASSPGVAGLTSHNEQFF	TGTGCCAGCAGCCCCGGGGTAGCGGGGCTCACGAGCCACAATGAGCAGTTCTTC
TRBV7-2	many	TRBJ2-1	.	CASSFSGNGEQFF	TGTGCCAGCAGCTTCTCAGGGAACGGTGAGCAGTTCTTC
TRBV6-4	.	TRBJ2-1	TRBD2	CASSVLAGEGNEQFF	TGTGCCAGCAGCGTCCTAGCGGGAGAGGGCAATGAGCAGTTCTTC
TRBV20-1	.	TRBJ2-1	.	CSARDFMGLVNEQFF	TGCAGTGCTAGAGATTTTATGGGACTCGTCAATGAGCAGTTCTTC
TRBV13	.	TRBJ1-5	TRBD1	CASSSGNRQGSNQPQHF	TGTGCCAGCAGCTCAGGAAACAGACAGGGGAGCAATCAGCCCCAGCATTTT
TRBV7-2	.	TRBJ1-5	.	CASSLASGSQPQHF	TGTGCCAGCAGCTTAGCTTCCGGGAGTCAGCCCCAGCATTTT
TRBV7-8	many	TRBJ2-7	.	CASSLSRVSSYEQYF	TGTGCCAGCAGCCTAAGCAGGGTGAGCTCCTACGAGCAGTACTTC
TRBV10-3	many	TRBJ1-3	.	CAISEGRSSGNTIYF	TGTGCCATCAGTGAAGGCCGGAGCTCTGGAAACACCATATATTTT
TRBV11-2	.	TRBJ1-2	.	CASSIYLCSVVQGRGYTF	.
TRBV28	few	TRBJ2-2	.	CASRTRANTGELFF	TGTGCCAGCCGGACACGCGCGAACACCGGGGAGCTGTTTTTT
TRBV6-1	.	TRBJ2-3	TRBD2	CASSALRLAPSTDTQYF	TGTGCCAGCAGTGCTCTCAGACTAGCTCCAAGCACAGATACGCAGTATTTT
TRBV28	many	TRBJ2-3	.	CASSTLGSSTDTQYF	TGTGCCAGCAGTACACTCGGGAGTAGCACAGATACGCAGTATTTT
TRBV7-9	many	TRBJ1-1	.	CASSLQGYVSEAFF	TGTGCCAGCAGCTTACAGGGATATGTGTCTGAAGCTTTCTTT
TRBV7-9	many	TRBJ2-3	.	CASSLAGERTDTQYF	TGTGCCAGCAGCTTAGCTGGGGAACGCACAGATACGCAGTATTTT
TRBV5-1	.	TRBJ2-1	TRBD2	CASSAGLAGGYNEQFF	TGCGCCAGCAGCGCGGGACTAGCGGGAGGCTACAATGAGCAGTTCTTC
TRBV5-1	few	TRBJ2-1	.	CASSSAWGDEQFF	TGCGCCAGCAGCTCCGCCTGGGGCGATGAGCAGTTCTTC
TRBV2	.	TRBJ2-3	.	CASSEPHGGTDTQYF	TGTGCCAGCAGTGAACCGCACGGGGGCACAGATACGCAGTATTTT
TRBV6-1	many	TRBJ2-5	TRBD1	CASRGTGTGSETQYF	TGTGCCAGCAGGGGAACCGGGACAGGGAGTGAGACCCAGTACTTC
TRBV19	few	TRBJ1-4	.	CASTGRGDLATNEKLFF	TGTGCCAGTACGGGTCGGGGGGATCTGGCAACTAATGAAAAACTGTTTTTT
TRBV18	.	TRBJ1-2	.	CASSPRPNGYTF	TGTGCCAGCTCACCCCGCCCCAATGGCTACACCTTC
TRBV3-1	.	TRBJ2-7	TRBD1	CASSQKRQGSEQYF	TGTGCCAGCAGCCAAAAGCGACAGGGGTCCGAGCAGTACTTC
TRBV3-1	few	TRBJ1-1	TRBD1	CASSQGAGGPEAFF	TGTGCCAGCAGCCAAGGTGCAGGGGGGCCTGAAGCTTTCTTT
TRBV5-6	.	TRBJ1-5	.	CASSPGGPSNQPQHF	TGTGCCAGCAGCCCTGGGGGCCCCAGCAATCAGCCCCAGCATTTT
TRBV2	.	TRBJ1-5	TRBD1	CASSEDRGWGQPQHF	TGTGCCAGCAGTGAAGACAGGGGCTGGGGTCAGCCCCAGCATTTT
TRBV28	.	TRBJ2-7	.	CASSSLARLTRSYEQYF	TGTGCCAGCAGTTCATTAGCCCGGCTAACGCGCTCCTACGAGCAGTACTTC
TRBV28	.	TRBJ2-3	TRBD2	CASSLLAGGHTQYF	TGTGCCAGCAGTTTACTAGCGGGAGGGCATACGCAGTATTTT
TRBV6-2/TRBV6-3	.	TRBJ2-3	.	CASSDGSGTDTQYF	TGTGCCAGCAGTGACGGCTCGGGCACAGATACGCAGTATTTT
TRBV30	few	TRBJ2-7	TRBD2	CAWRSTSGAGGYEQYF	TGTGCCTGGAGGTCGACTAGCGGGGCGGGCGGCTACGAGCAGTACTTC
TRBV6-1	few	TRBJ2-3	TRBD1	CASSASTGRTDTQYF	TGTGCCAGCAGTGCCTCGACAGGGCGCACAGATACGCAGTATTTT
TRBV24-1	few	TRBJ2-1	TRBD2	CATRSGTSGYNEQFF	TGTGCCACCAGATCCGGGACTAGCGGTTACAATGAGCAGTTCTTC
TRBV28	many	TRBJ2-7	.	CASSLEREQYF	TGTGCCAGCAGTTTGGAGCGCGAGCAGTACTTC
TRBV28	few	TRBJ1-6	.	CATSDLGVYNSPLHF	TGTGCCACCTCGGACCTGGGAGTCTATAATTCACCCCTCCACTTT
TRBV9	.	TRBJ2-7	.	CASSTRSSYEQYF	TGTGCCAGCAGCACTCGGAGCTCCTACGAGCAGTACTTC
TRBV2	many	TRBJ1-5	.	CASSYRFTQPQHF	TGTGCCAGCAGTTACAGGTTTACTCAGCCCCAGCATTTT
TRBV6-2/TRBV6-3	many	TRBJ1-1	TRBD1	CASSYSSRTGGKTEAFF	TGTGCCAGCAGTTACTCGAGTCGGACAGGGGGGAAGACTGAAGCTTTCTTT
TRBV20-1	many	TRBJ2-7	TRBD2	CSARGTRERRDEQYF	TGCAGTGCTAGAGGGACTAGAGAAAGAAGGGACGAGCAGTACTTC
TRBV20-1	few	TRBJ2-1	.	CSARSGNFYNEQFF	TGCAGTGCTAGATCGGGTAATTTTTACAATGAGCAGTTCTTC
TRBV10-3	.	TRBJ1-6	.	CAISELSGNSPLHF	TGTGCCATCAGTGAGCTCAGTGGAAATTCACCCCTCCACTTT
TRBV10-3	many	TRBJ2-1	.	CAIRRNRESYNEQFF	TGTGCCATCAGAAGAAACAGGGAGTCCTACAATGAGCAGTTCTTC
TRBV7-3	.	TRBJ2-5	.	CASSLRGTSQETQYF	TGTGCCAGCAGCTTAAGGGGGACGTCCCAAGAGACCCAGTACTTC
TRBV14	.	TRBJ2-1	TRBD1	CASSTNRDRVYNEQFF	TGTGCCAGCAGCACGAACCGGGACAGGGTCTACAATGAGCAGTTCTTC
TRBV6-2/TRBV6-3	few	TRBJ2-1	.	CASMTGMSSYNEQFF	TGTGCCAGCATGACGGGGATGAGCTCCTACAATGAGCAGTTCTTC
TRBV5-1	few	TRBJ2-5	TRBD2	CASSLTSGSAETQYF	TGCGCCAGCAGCTTGACTAGCGGGAGTGCGGAGACCCAGTACTTC
TRBV11-2	.	TRBJ2-3	TRBD1	CASSLGQGVLVDTQYF	TGTGCCAGCAGCTTAGGACAGGGGGTGTTGGTAGATACGCAGTATTTT
TRBV5-1	.	TRBJ2-7	.	CASSFREVSQEQYF	TGCGCCAGCTCCTTCCGTGAGGTTTCCCAGGAGCAGTACTTC
TRBV20-1	few	TRBJ1-5	.	CSAGDPEIYSNQPQHF	TGCAGTGCGGGGGACCCCGAGATCTATAGCAATCAGCCCCAGCATTTT